The source of this T cell receptor beta chain is a study of PD-1 blockade in classical Hodgkin lymphoma. General observations from the study: Patients who responded completely had about the same baseline diversity as newly diagnosed patients. Why the repertoires differ is still unclear, perhaps disease activity or prior therapy.

The V gene lost 2 bases and the J gene lost 10 bases, with 14 bases spanning the gap. The CDR3 consists of 13 residues. Germline V gives CDR1 MNHEY, CDR2 SVGAGI. Method: immunoSEQ multiplex PCR; TCRdb's copy keeps in-frame clones and lacks some. In the table there are under 110,000 clones, roughly 89% of which are singletons. The patients all showed relapse after autologous stem cell transplantation, while their brentuximab vedotin exposure varied. A word on this clone: The antigen is not known.

This chain uses TRBV6-5 with TRBJ1-2, with a weak D call TRBD1 (6 bases). This TCR was recovered from a human donor with classical Hodgkin lymphoma. The sample was peripheral blood mononuclear cells (PBMCs), taken before the second cycle of nivolumab. The CDR3 sequence is CASSYEQGRYYTF. The CDR3 DNA is TGTGCCAGCAGTTACGAACAGGGACGGTACTACACCTTC.